This section outlines one T cell receptor (beta chain) sequence together with its context. The antigen it recognizes is unknown. No base-level quality is on record; no much larger clone is a single base apart. The data originate from a study of CD8 T cells in Susac syndrome (dated by TCRdb to between 2018 and 2021). Describing the broader study: Repertoire sequencing was used to test whether CD8+ T cell activation and differentiation in Susac syndrome was antigen driven.

Including the terminal cysteine and phenylalanine, the CDR3 comprises 15 residues. Only the CDR3 region is kept as DNA, spanning 45 bases read in frame from base 1. CDR1 and CDR2, per the germline V gene, are MDHEN and SYDVKM. V has 5 bases trimmed and J has 9 bases trimmed; junction bases matching no gene number 7. High-throughput TCR beta sequencing profiled peripheral blood CD8+ and CD4+ T cells from healthy donors, Susac syndrome patients and multiple sclerosis patients. The healthy donors served as controls matched for age and sex. Bulk CD8+ and CD4+ T cells were purified by magnetic negative isolation, whereas CD8+ TEMRA cells were enriched by FACS. Blood was collected in EDTA tubes and processed within 24 hours, with PBMCs isolated through density gradient centrifugation. PBMCs intended for TCR sequencing were frozen in liquid nitrogen and were later thawed in a 37 degrees C water bath. Purity of sorted or isolated CD4+, CD8+ and CD8+ TEMRA cells was at least 90%.

Summary of the overall study and its limitations: The TCR sequencing and HLA analysis was acknowledged to have included a relatively small number of individuals.

RNA was extracted using the RNeasy kit, and about 0.45 to 1 ug of the RNA was reverse transcribed with random hexamers. The immunoSEQ multiplex PCR assay, which covers 54 Vbeta and 13 Jbeta segments, was used to amplify TCR beta CDR3 regions. To correct PCR amplification bias, a synthetic template baseline was used for both primer optimization and computational correction. On the study's bioinformatics: Reads were annotated to V, D and J genes per IMGT and analyzed with immunoSEQ Analyzer, keeping only productive sequences. Clonality was computed as one minus Shannon entropy normalized by log2 of the number of productive unique sequences. For each patient and control, public and private clones were evaluated among the 100 most prevalent clones. Susac-specific clones were defined as absent from healthy and MS cohorts, 850 to 1,300 published viral clones and other ImmuneACCESS disease sequences. The raw public data were reprocessed by TCRdb itself: fastp quality trimming at Q25, MiXCR clonotype calling, in-frame beta chains only. Duplicate CDR3 protein sequences are folded into a single record with the most common DNA and genes. TCRdb's processing, not the authors' own work, is the source of the V and J calls. The sample data list roughly 180,000 distinct CDR3 sequences, and roughly 94% of these were observed just once. The ten biggest clones cover about 0.1% of the sample.

The chain joins TRBV28 to TRBJ2-1; TRBD2 agrees with 13 junctional bases. The sequencing sample was made of CD4+ T cells from PBMCs. The sequence came from a human donor in good health. The CDR3 region has the sequence CASSGGLAGRGEQFF. In nucleotide form, the sequence is TGTGCCAGCAGTGGGGGACTAGCGGGACGCGGTGAGCAGTTCTTC.